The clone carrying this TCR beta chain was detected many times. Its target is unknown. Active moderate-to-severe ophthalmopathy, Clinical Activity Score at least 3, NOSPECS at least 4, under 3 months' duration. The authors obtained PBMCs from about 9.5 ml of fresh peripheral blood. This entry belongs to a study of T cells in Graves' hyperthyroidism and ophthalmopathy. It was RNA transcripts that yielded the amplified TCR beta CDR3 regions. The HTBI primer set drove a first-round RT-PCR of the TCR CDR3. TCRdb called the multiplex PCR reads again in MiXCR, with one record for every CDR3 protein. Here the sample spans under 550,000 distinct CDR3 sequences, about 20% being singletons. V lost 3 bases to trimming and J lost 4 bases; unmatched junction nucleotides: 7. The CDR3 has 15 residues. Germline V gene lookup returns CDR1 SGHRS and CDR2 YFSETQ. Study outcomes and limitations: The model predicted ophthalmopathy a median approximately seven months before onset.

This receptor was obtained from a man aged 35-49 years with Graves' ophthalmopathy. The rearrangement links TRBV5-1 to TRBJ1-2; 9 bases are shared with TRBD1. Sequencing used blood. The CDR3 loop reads CASSSETGGGYGYTF. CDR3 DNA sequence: TGCGCCAGCAGCTCGGAGACAGGGGGTGGCTATGGCTACACCTTC.